This T cell receptor (beta chain) was retrieved from a study of response to subunit inactivated influenza vaccine. TCRdb reprocessed the RT-PCR reads with MiXCR, giving one entry per CDR3 protein. Of hundreds of thousands of distinct CDR3 sequences in the sample, approximately 15% were seen once. The CDR3 extends over 14 amino acids. CDR1 SGHTA and CDR2 FQGNSA come from the germline V gene. Trimming took 1 base from V and 0 from J, leaving 6 bases between them. The receptor comes from a man aged 45 to 65 who received an inactivated influenza vaccine. This specimen was PBMCs from blood, taken roughly 15 days before vaccination. This rearrangement joins TRBV7-2 to TRBJ1-2; no definite D call. CDR3 DNA: TGTGCCAGCAGCTTAGGGGTCCCTAACTATGGCTACACCTTC. Protein sequence: CASSLGVPNYGYTF.